The 14 T cell receptor beta chains in this list originate from one sample, sequenced in a study of T cells in Graves' hyperthyroidism and ophthalmopathy. RNA transcripts yielded amplified TCR beta CDR3 regions. With the HTBI primer set, the TCR CDR3 went through a first round of RT-PCR. TCRdb reprocessed the multiplex PCR reads via MiXCR and lists one record per CDR3 protein. The sample has approximately 330,000 distinct CDR3 sequences, approximately 18% seen once. The sequenced material came from blood. These receptors all stem from a woman aged 45-60 years with Graves' hyperthyroidism.

Only one count was recorded for this clonotype. It may be a read error: a sequence one base away is much more abundant. The chain couples TRBV20-1 to TRBJ1-5, with D perhaps TRBD1 (5 bases). CDR3 size: 15 residues. Germline values: CDR1 DFQATT, CDR2 SNEGSKA (reference sequence). Trimming shortened V by 5 bases and J by 3 bases, and 17 bases separated the two germline ends. CDR3 coding DNA: TGCAGTGCTCGCCGAACAGGCAGGGACAATCAGCCCCAGCATTTT. Translating gives CSARRTGRDNQPQHF.

The chain recombines TRBV4-1 with TRBJ1-1; D is possibly TRBD1 (6 bases). The V gene's germline CDR1 is MGHRA and CDR2 YSYEKL. Between the trimmed V and J ends, which lost 4 bases and 1 base, there was a span of 13 bases. The CDR3 length is 15 residues. CDR3 coding DNA: TGCGCCAGCAGCCGGCTACTACAGGGGAACACTGAAGCTTTCTTT. Translating gives CASSRLLQGNTEAFF.

This clonotype was detected ten times or more. The chain is built from TRBV28 and TRBJ2-1; TRBD2 might be the D (5 bases). The length of the CDR3 is 15 residues. Germline values: CDR1 MDHEN, CDR2 SYDVKM. The V gene lost 4 bases and the J gene lost 4 bases, with 14 bases spanning the gap. The DNA of the CDR3 is TGTGCCAGCAGTTCGCGGGTGGAGGTGTACAATGAGCAGTTCTTC. Protein sequence: CASSSRVEVYNEQFF.

The chain uses TRBV6-1 and TRBJ2-1; the D is unclear. The CDR3 runs 13 residues. Germline CDR1 and CDR2: MNHNS and SASEGT. Trimming took 2 bases from V and 8 from J, leaving 10 bases between them. CDR3 nucleotide sequence: TGTGCCAGCAGTGAATGGGTGGCCGATGAGCAGTTCTTC. Residues: CASSEWVADEQFF.

The chain combines TRBV20-1 with TRBJ1-6; TRBD1 is a possible D gene (6 bases). Germline V gene sequence: CDR1 DFQATT, CDR2 SNEGSKA (reference sequence). The ends were cut back, 1 base at V and 9 bases at J, with 13 bases in the middle. CDR3 size: 14 residues. CDR3 sequence: CSARVAQQGSPLHF. In nucleotides, the CDR3 is TGCAGTGCTAGAGTTGCGCAACAGGGTTCACCCCTCCACTTT.

This clonotype has at least ten counts. The V and J genes are TRBV2 and TRBJ2-3; possibly TRBD1 or TRBD2 for D (6 bases each). The V end was cut by 6 bases, the J end by 2 bases, with 12 bases between. The germline V gene has CDR1 SNHLY and CDR2 FYNNEI. The CDR3 is 14 amino acids. The CDR3 DNA reads as TGTGCCAGCAGGGAGGGGGGACCCACAGATACGCAGTATTTT. The encoded protein is CASREGGPTDTQYF.

Many counts were recorded for this clonotype. This chain joins TRBV20-1 and TRBJ2-1; D tentatively fits TRBD1 or TRBD2 (7 bases each). This CDR3 is built from 13 residues. V lost 6 bases and J 7 bases, leaving 16 bases between the germline ends. CDR1 is DFQATT, CDR2 SNEGSKA, per germline (reference sequence). The CDR3, as DNA: TGCAGTGCCAGGGGGGGGGGCCGAAATGAGCAGTTCTTC. This encodes CSARGGGRNEQFF.

The sample holds many counts of this clonotype. The chain is built from TRBV6-1 and TRBJ1-1; D is perhaps TRBD1 (5 bases). This CDR3 spans 13 amino acids. Germline assignment: CDR1 MNHNS and CDR2 SASEGT. The V and J ends lost 4 bases and 3 bases respectively, with 9 bases between them. In DNA, the CDR3 is TGTGCCAGCAGTGGAATAGGGGACACTGAAGCTTTCTTT. Its protein is CASSGIGDTEAFF.

Remarks on this clonotype: A read error may explain this, as a much larger clone is one base away. The J gene is TRBJ2-3, the V gene TRBV6-1; perhaps TRBD1 as D (5 bases). The CDR3 has 16 residues. CDR1 is MNHNS and CDR2 is SASEGT in the germline V gene. The CDR3 DNA follows: TGTGCCATCAGTACCTACGGACAAGGCAGCACAGATACGCAGTATTTT. It translates to CAISTYGQGSTDTQYF.

There are many counts of this clonotype. V usage is TRBV20-1 and J usage is TRBJ2-2; D gene ambiguous. This CDR3 comprises 14 residues. Germline V gene data show CDR1 as DFQATT and CDR2 as SNEGSKA (reference sequence). The V end was cut by 3 bases, the J end by 1 base, with 9 bases between. The CDR3 coding sequence is TGCAGTGCTAGTGGAACAGTGAACACCGGGGAGCTGTTTTTT. Residues: CSASGTVNTGELFF.

The V and J genes are TRBV29-1 and TRBJ1-1; 9 positions match TRBD1. The CDR3 covers 14 residues. Germline CDR1 and CDR2: SQVTM and ANQGSEA. With 7 bases clipped from V and 4 bases from J, the junction kept 10 bases outside the gene matches. CDR3 loop: CSAGDRVAATEAFF. For the CDR3, the DNA is TGCAGCGCAGGGGACAGGGTTGCCGCCACTGAAGCTTTCTTT.

A note on this clonotype: At one end the junction does not follow the germline gene, possibly because of a read error. This chain links TRBV5-1 with TRBJ2-1; D might be TRBD2 (6 bases). This CDR3 contains 15 residues. Germline lookup yields CDR1 SGHRS and CDR2 YFSETQ. CDR3 in amino acids: CASGLEGGSYNEQFF. The CDR3 nucleotides read TGCGCCAGCGGCTTGGAGGGCGGCTCCTACAATGAGCAGTTCTTC.

Notes on this clonotype: A much more abundant neighbour one base away suggests this may be a read error. This chain joins TRBV6-1 and TRBJ1-2; a weak D match, TRBD1 (5 bases). Germline V gene sequence: CDR1 MNHNS, CDR2 SASEGT. The V end was cut by 2 bases, the J end by 4 bases, with 5 bases between. This CDR3 is built from 12 residues. The DNA for the CDR3 is TGTGCCAGCAGTGAAACAGGCTATGGCTACACCTTC. Translating gives CASSETGYGYTF.

The chain uses TRBV14 and TRBJ1-1; D is undetermined. CDR1 and CDR2 (germline): SGHDN, FVKESK. V was shortened by 1 base and J by 10 bases, with 13 bases between the two germline ends. The CDR3 extends over 13 amino acids. The CDR3 DNA follows: TGTGCCAGCAGCCAAGTAGGGAGCCCTGTAGCTTTCTTT. Its translation: CASSQVGSPVAFF.